This is a list of T cell receptor beta chains from one sample in a study of follicular helper T cells after annual influenza vaccination. Generated by immunoSEQ multiplex PCR, the TCRdb table keeps only in-frame clones and is missing some. Of about 27,000 clones in the sample, around 80% were seen once. The sequencing used CXCR5+ CD38- circulating T follicular helper cells from blood, collected on the day of influenza vaccination. The receptors derive from an adult who received the influenza vaccine. The CDR3 runs from the conserved cysteine through the conserved F or W. Each record gives: V gene, clone size, D gene, J gene, CDR3 DNA, CDR3 protein. A D gene is named only where the DNA matches it firmly. Expanded clones are given a class, and other clones once, few, many or no size at all.

TRBV5-1	few	TRBD2	TRBJ2-1	TGCGCCAGCAGCCTGACTAGCGCTCCTGACAATGAGCAGTTCTTC	CASSLTSAPDNEQFF
TRBV11-2	.	TRBD1	TRBJ1-2	TGTGCCAGCAGCCCCCGGGACAGCTTGTATGGCTACACCTTC	CASSPRDSLYGYTF
TRBV30	few	.	TRBJ2-3	TGTGCCTGGAGTGTACCCTACCGATCAAGCACAGATACGCAGTATTTT	CAWSVPYRSSTDTQYF
TRBV7-3	.	TRBD1	TRBJ2-6	TGTGCCAGCACTGCGACAGGGGGGGCCAACGTCCTGACTTTC	CASTATGGANVLTF
TRBV2	.	.	TRBJ1-5	TGTGCCAGCAAGGCAGGCCAGTCAAGCAATCAGCCCCAGCATTTT	CASKAGQSSNQPQHF
TRBV6-5	.	.	TRBJ1-2	TGTGCCAGCAGTTACAGGGGAGGGGATGGCTACACCTTC	CASSYRGGDGYTF
TRBV2	.	.	TRBJ1-5	TGTGCCAGCAGTGAAATGAGTGGGGGCGGTGGCAATCAGCCCCAGCATTTT	CASSEMSGGGGNQPQHF
TRBV5-5	few	TRBD2	TRBJ2-2	TGTGCCAGCAGCTTACAGGGGACTAGCGGAGCAACCGGGGAGCTGTTTTTT	CASSLQGTSGATGELFF
TRBV18	.	TRBD1	TRBJ2-3	TGTGCCAGCTCAAGGGGACAGGGTGCAGATACGCAGTATTTT	CASSRGQGADTQYF
TRBV28	.	.	TRBJ2-1	TGTGCCACCACCTCAGGGCCACGTTATTTCTTC	CATTSGPRYFF
TRBV7-9	.	TRBD1	TRBJ1-4	TGTGCCAGCAACCAGGGGGACTCAACTAATGAAAAACTGTTTTTT	CASNQGDSTNEKLFF
TRBV28	.	TRBD1	TRBJ1-4	TGTGCCAGCAGTTTGTTATCAGGGGGAGTAGGTGAAAAACTGTTTTTT	CASSLLSGGVGEKLFF
TRBV9	.	.	TRBJ1-2	TGTGCCAGCAGCGTAGTCGCACAGAACTATGGCTACACCTTC	CASSVVAQNYGYTF
TRBV27	once	TRBD1	TRBJ2-5	TGTGCCAGCAGTTTGGGACAGCAAGAGACCCAGTACTTC	CASSLGQQETQYF
TRBV5-1	once	.	TRBJ2-2	TGCGCCAGCAGCTGGACCGGGGAGCTGGACACCGGGGAGCTGTTTTTT	CASSWTGELDTGELFF
TRBV18	.	TRBD1	TRBJ1-1	TGTGCCAGCTCACCTAGGGACAGGGGGAACACTGAAGCTTTCTTT	CASSPRDRGNTEAFF
TRBV20-1	.	.	TRBJ2-3	TGCAGTGGGGCAGGCACAGATACGCAGTATTTT	CSGAGTDTQYF
TRBV7-9	.	.	TRBJ1-4	TGTGCCAGCAGCTTAGTTGGGGGCGATGAAAAACTGTTTTTT	CASSLVGGDEKLFF
TRBV15	.	TRBD2	TRBJ2-3	TGTGCCACCAGCAGACCTGCGGGGACTAGCGTAAATACGCAGTATTTT	CATSRPAGTSVNTQYF
TRBV5-1	.	TRBD1	TRBJ1-5	TGCGCCAGCAGCTTGGAGGGACAGGGGACGGGTCAGCCCCAGCATTTT	CASSLEGQGTGQPQHF
TRBV30	.	TRBD2	TRBJ2-3	TGTGCCTGGAGTCGGACTAGCGTGAGCACAGATACGCAGTATTTT	CAWSRTSVSTDTQYF
TRBV28	.	.	TRBJ2-7	TGTGCCAGCAGTTTAGGTCGGACCAACGTAGGGGGCGAGCAGTACTTC	CASSLGRTNVGGEQYF
TRBV27	.	TRBD2	TRBJ2-3	TGTGCCAGCAGTTTAAATAGCGGGAGCACAGATACGCAGTATTTT	CASSLNSGSTDTQYF
TRBV5-1	few	TRBD1	TRBJ1-1	TGCGCCAGCAGCTTGGCCGGGGACAGTGAAGCTTTCTTT	CASSLAGDSEAFF
TRBV12-5	.	.	TRBJ2-3	TGTGCTAGTGGCCGGGGAGATACGCAGTATTTT	CASGRGDTQYF
TRBV6-1	.	TRBD1	TRBJ2-7	TGTGCCAGCAGAGAGGGACAGGTCATATCCTACGAGCAGTACTTC	CASREGQVISYEQYF
TRBV27	.	.	TRBJ2-1	TGTGCCAGCAGTCCGGCACTAGGGGGCTACAATGAGCAGTTCTTC	CASSPALGGYNEQFF
TRBV4-2	.	.	TRBJ2-5	TGTGCCAGCAGCCAAGAGCGGAGCGGTAAAGAGACCCAGTACTTC	CASSQERSGKETQYF
TRBV5-1	.	.	TRBJ2-1	TGCGCCAGCAGCTTGGGAGGAGGAGGGAACAATGAGCAGTTCTTC	CASSLGGGGNNEQFF